The 20 T cell receptor beta chains given below trace back to one sample, sequenced in a study of blood T cell repertoires in COVID-19. Assay: immunoSEQ multiplex PCR; the TCRdb copy retains only in-frame clones and omits some. This table has 150,000 to 250,000 clones, roughly 80% appearing once. What was sequenced was PBMCs or T cells enriched from blood (not recorded which). Receptors were obtained from a man in his forties or fifties who had recovered from COVID-19.

The chain employs TRBV29-1 and TRBJ2-7, with D perhaps matching TRBD1 (6 bases). The CDR3 sequence is 12 residues long. Per germline, CDR1 SQVTM and CDR2 ANQGSEA. V lost 3 bases, J lost 5 bases, and 11 bases lay in between. In DNA, the CDR3 is TGCAGCGTTGACAGGGGACGGAACGAGCAGTACTTC. Translating gives CSVDRGRNEQYF.

A single count supports this clone. The same CDR3 can be traced to other DNA sequences in this sample. The chain carries TRBV12-3 or TRBV12-4 and TRBJ1-1, with D perhaps matching TRBD1 (6 bases). This CDR3 contains 13 residues. Trimming shortened V by 6 bases and J by 1 base, and 9 bases separated the two germline ends. The CDR3 nucleotides read TGTGCCAGCAGCTTGACAGGGAACACTGAAGCTTTCTTT. As protein: CASSLTGNTEAFF.

This clone was seen just once. The chain has TRBV21-1 and TRBJ2-7; the table gives TRBD1 as D, unverified against the DNA. TRBV21-1 constitutes a pseudogene. This CDR3 spans 18 amino acids. In nucleotides, the CDR3 is TGTGCCAGCAGCAAAGTTGGTGCCGTCAGGGGGGAAGCCTACGAGCAGTACGTC. It specifies CASSKVGAVRGEAYEQYV.

This sequence joins TRBV7-6 and TRBJ2-7, with 10 bases that match TRBD1. This CDR3 comprises 15 residues. V lost 4 bases and J lost 4; bases outside the gene matches: 7. Germline V lookup: CDR1 SGHVS, CDR2 FNYEAQ. The CDR3 nucleotides are TGTGCCAGCAGCTCTCCGGGACAGGGGATTTACGAGCAGTACTTC. Translating it yields CASSSPGQGIYEQYF.

The chain combines TRBV5-4 with TRBJ2-1; TRBD2 matches at 7 bases. The CDR3 sequence is 15 residues long. J was trimmed by 0 bases and V by 3 bases; bases with no gene match: 3. Germline CDR1 reads SGHNT; CDR2 reads YYREEE (reference sequence). The CDR3 DNA sequence: TGTGCCAGCAGCTCACGGACTAGCTCCTACAATGAGCAGTTCTTC. This translates into CASSSRTSSYNEQFF.

This clone showed up just once. The V and J genes are TRBV28 and TRBJ1-2; possible D gene TRBD1, 5 bases. Germline values: CDR1 MDHEN, CDR2 SYDVKM. This CDR3 spans 13 amino acids. V was cut by 4 bases and J by 4 bases, with 10 bases left in between. The CDR3 region has the DNA TGTGCCAGCAGTTCCCAGGGCGTCTATGGCTACACCTTC. Its protein is CASSSQGVYGYTF.

The rearrangement uses TRBV30 and TRBJ2-6, with D maybe TRBD2 (6 bases). Germline V gene data show CDR1 as GTSNPN and CDR2 as SVGIG (reference sequence). CDR3 length: 15 residues. V was shortened by 0 bases and J by 2 bases, with 8 bases between the two germline ends. CDR3 sequence (DNA): TGTGCCTGGAGTGTAGGCGGGGCTGGGGCCAACGTCCTGACTTTC. It yields the protein CAWSVGGAGANVLTF.

The chain is built from TRBV6-2 or TRBV6-3 and TRBJ2-2; D uncertain. The CDR3 is 14 residues long. Germline assignment: CDR1 MNHEY and CDR2 SVGEGT. Between the trimmed V and J ends, which lost 4 bases and 4 bases, there was a span of 10 bases. The CDR3 reads CASSWASFTGELFF. The CDR3, as DNA: TGTGCCAGCAGTTGGGCCAGCTTCACCGGGGAGCTGTTTTTT.

The rearrangement joins TRBV12-5 to TRBJ1-1, with D uncertain. Germline CDR1 is LGHNT and CDR2 is FRNRAP. V shed 8 bases and J shed 0 bases, with 4 bases lying between them. This CDR3 region has 11 residues. The CDR3 reads CASQMNTEAFF. The CDR3 DNA reads TGTGCTAGTCAGATGAACACTGAAGCTTTCTTT.

The chain has TRBV4-1 and TRBJ2-5; TRBD2 is a possible D gene (6 bases). Germline V gives CDR1 MGHRA, CDR2 YSYEKL. This CDR3 has 15 amino acids. V gave up 4 bases and J gave up 0 bases, with 12 bases separating them. CDR3 nucleotides: TGCGCCAGCAGCCCAGGACGGGGGAACCAAGAGACCCAGTACTTC. As protein: CASSPGRGNQETQYF.

The chain recombines TRBV19 with TRBJ1-5; 8 positions agree with TRBD1. The junction had 5 bases not matched to a gene; V was cut back by 4 bases and J by 9 bases. Germline assignment: CDR1 LNHDA and CDR2 SQIVND (reference sequence). This CDR3 is 13 amino acids long. The CDR3 nucleotides read TGTGCCAGTAGTAGCGGACAGGGCGGGCCCCAGCATTTT. This sequence encodes CASSSGQGGPQHF.

The rearrangement uses TRBV7-9 and TRBJ2-7; D not resolved. V was clipped by 2 bases and J by 7 bases, with 6 bases between them. CDR3 length equals 11 residues. Germline CDR1 SEHNR, CDR2 FQNEAQ (reference sequence). The CDR3 DNA reads TGTGCCAGCAGCTTATTAACAGAGCAGTACTTC. Translation: CASSLLTEQYF. The whole variable domain, remainder taken from reference TRBV7-9 and TRBJ2-7, is DTGVSQNPRHKITKRGQNVTFRCDPISEHNRLYWYRQTLGQGPEFLTYFQNEAQLEKSRLLSDRFSAERPKGSFSTLEIQRTEQGDSAMYLCASSLLTEQYFGPGTRLTVT.

In this sample, this clone turned up a few times. CDR3 residues: CASSPGGQLNTEAFF. Written as DNA, the CDR3 is TGTGCCAGCAGCCCGGGGGGGCAGCTGAACACTGAAGCTTTCTTT. The chain has TRBV9 and TRBJ1-1, with D maybe TRBD1 (6 bases). CDR3 size: 15 residues. V shed 4 bases and J shed 0 bases, with 13 bases lying between them. Germline V gene sequence: CDR1 SGDLS, CDR2 YYNGEE.

V gene TRBV10-2 combines with J gene TRBJ1-2, with D unclear. In germline, CDR1 is WSHSY, CDR2 SAAADI. Trimming removed 8 bases at V and 7 bases at J, with 17 bases between. The CDR3 runs to 13 residues. CDR3 sequence reads: CASSTGRPGGYTF. The CDR3 DNA sequence: TGCGCCAGCTCGACGGGGAGGCCGGGTGGCTACACCTTC.

Only one count was recorded for this clone. V gene TRBV4-3 combines with J gene TRBJ1-2; the D gene is possibly TRBD1 (5 bases). The CDR3 covers 15 residues. Germline V gene sequence: CDR1 LGHNA, CDR2 YSLEER. V gave up 0 bases and J gave up 3 bases, with 11 bases separating them. The CDR3 sequence: CASSQDWQGYYGYTF. The CDR3 DNA is TGCGCCAGCAGCCAAGATTGGCAGGGCTACTATGGCTACACCTTC.

This chain joins TRBV7-9 and TRBJ2-2; possible D gene TRBD1, 6 bases. From germline, CDR1 is SEHNR and CDR2 FQNEAQ (reference sequence). V was clipped by 8 bases and J by 6 bases, with 19 bases between them. The CDR3 is made up of 15 amino acids. The CDR3 reads CASRRSQGIAGELFF. CDR3 bases: TGTGCCAGCCGTCGGAGTCAGGGGATCGCCGGGGAGCTGTTTTTT.

The rearrangement uses TRBV5-1 and TRBJ1-3; D is uncertain. V lost 2 bases and J 0 bases, leaving 9 bases between the germline ends. Germline V gives CDR1 SGHRS, CDR2 YFSETQ. The CDR3 spans 15 residues. DNA for the CDR3: TGCGCCAGCAGCTTCCGGGGAAGCTCTGGAAACACCATATATTTT. Encoded protein: CASSFRGSSGNTIYF. The entire variable domain, with the rest obtained from reference TRBV5-1 and TRBJ1-3, is as follows: KAGVTQTPRYLIKTRGQQVTLSCSPISGHRSVSWYQQTPGQGLQFLFEYFSETQRNKGNFPGRFSGRQFSNSRSEMNVSTLELGDSALYLCASSFRGSSGNTIYFGEGSWLTVV.

The chain links TRBV2 to TRBJ1-1, with 10 bases aligning to TRBD1. This CDR3 spans 15 amino acids. Germline assignment: CDR1 SNHLY and CDR2 FYNNEI. Trimming at V came to 4 bases and at J to 2 bases, leaving 4 bases not matched to a gene. The CDR3 DNA is TGTGCCAGCAGTGGGACAGGGGGAATAAACACTGAAGCTTTCTTT. It translates to CASSGTGGINTEAFF.

This chain joins TRBV25-1 and TRBJ1-2; 8 bases are a match to TRBD1. CDR1 and CDR2 (germline): MGHDK, SYGVNS. This CDR3 is built from 16 residues. The junction had 9 bases not matched to a gene; V was cut back by 4 bases and J by 2 bases. As DNA, the CDR3 is TGTGCCAGCAGTGCCCCCGGGACAGGCTCCAACTATGGCTACACCTTC. This gives the protein CASSAPGTGSNYGYTF.

The chain has TRBV7-3 and TRBJ2-1; weak D call: TRBD2 (6 bases). CDR3 length equals 15 residues. V lost 6 bases, J lost 6 bases, and 18 bases lay in between. The germline V gene encodes CDR1 SGHTA and CDR2 FQGTGA. This CDR3 reads CASSPPGGSGNEQFF. Written as DNA, the CDR3 is TGTGCCAGCAGTCCTCCCGGTGGTAGCGGCAATGAGCAGTTCTTC.